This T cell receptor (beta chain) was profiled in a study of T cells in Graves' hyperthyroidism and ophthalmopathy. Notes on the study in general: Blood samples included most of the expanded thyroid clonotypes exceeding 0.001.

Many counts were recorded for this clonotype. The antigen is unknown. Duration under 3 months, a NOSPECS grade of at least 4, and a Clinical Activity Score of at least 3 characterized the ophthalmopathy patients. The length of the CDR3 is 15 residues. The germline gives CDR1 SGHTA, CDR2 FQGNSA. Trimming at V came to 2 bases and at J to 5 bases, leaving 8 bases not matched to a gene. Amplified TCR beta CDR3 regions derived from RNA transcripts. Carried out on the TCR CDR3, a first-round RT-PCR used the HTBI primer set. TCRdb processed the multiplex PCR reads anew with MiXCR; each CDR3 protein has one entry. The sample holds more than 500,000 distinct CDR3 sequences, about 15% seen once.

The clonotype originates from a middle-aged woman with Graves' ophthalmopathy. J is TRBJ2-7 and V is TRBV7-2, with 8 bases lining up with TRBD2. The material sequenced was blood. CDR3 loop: CASSLLAGRDHEQYF. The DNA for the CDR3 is TGTGCCAGCAGCTTACTCGCCGGGAGGGACCACGAGCAGTACTTC. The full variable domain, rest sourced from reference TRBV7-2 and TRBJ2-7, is GAGVSQSPSNKVTEKGKDVELRCDPISGHTALYWYRQSLGQGLEFLIYFQGNSAPDKSGLPSDRFSAERTGGSVSTLTIQRTQQEDSAVYLCASSLLAGRDHEQYFGPGTRLTVT.